Listed below are T cell receptor beta chains from one sample, sequenced in a study of memory CD4+ T cells and cytomegalovirus serostatus. Data came from immunoSEQ multiplex PCR; TCRdb stores just in-frame clones and leaves some out. This table has 64,000 or so clones, about 74% appearing once. Sequenced material: memory CD4+ T cells from blood. Every receptor here comes from an adult in good health and CMV-seronegative. The CDR3 runs from the conserved cysteine through the conserved F or W. The order of the fields is clone size, D gene, V gene, J gene, CDR3 protein, CDR3 DNA. D genes are given only for firm matches. Size is stated for part of the rows, as once, few or many counts, or as a class when the clone is expanded.

abundance: NA
d_gene: NA
v_gene: TRBV14
j_gene: TRBJ1-2
CDR3aa: CASSQVQSNGYTF
CDR3nt: TGTGCCAGCAGCCAAGTTCAGTCGAATGGCTACACCTTC

abundance: few
d_gene: TRBD2
v_gene: TRBV28
j_gene: TRBJ2-7
CDR3aa: CASREGGLAGGFSYEQYF
CDR3nt: TGTGCCAGCAGGGAGGGAGGACTAGCGGGAGGTTTCTCCTACGAGCAGTACTTC

abundance: NA
d_gene: NA
v_gene: TRBV7-8
j_gene: TRBJ1-5
CDR3aa: CASSLMVPGQPQHF
CDR3nt: TGTGCCAGCAGCTTAATGGTACCGGGTCAGCCCCAGCATTTT

abundance: few
d_gene: NA
v_gene: TRBV4-1
j_gene: TRBJ1-5
CDR3aa: CASSQDSNQPQHF
CDR3nt: TGCGCCAGCAGCCAAGACAGTAATCAGCCCCAGCATTTT

abundance: once
d_gene: NA
v_gene: TRBV28
j_gene: TRBJ1-2
CDR3aa: CASSPEVPRSGYTF
CDR3nt: TGTGCCAGCAGTCCTGAGGTCCCAAGAAGTGGCTACACCTTC

abundance: NA
d_gene: TRBD2
v_gene: TRBV2
j_gene: TRBJ2-1
CDR3aa: CASSELAGVSYNEQFF
CDR3nt: TGTGCCAGCAGTGAATTAGCGGGGGTGTCCTACAATGAGCAGTTCTTC

abundance: once
d_gene: NA
v_gene: TRBV30
j_gene: TRBJ2-1
CDR3aa: CAWSLGGDRRFF
CDR3nt: TGTGCCTGGAGTTTAGGAGGGGATAGGAGGTTCTTC

abundance: NA
d_gene: TRBD2
v_gene: TRBV2
j_gene: TRBJ2-7
CDR3aa: CASRPGRGGREQYF
CDR3nt: TGTGCCAGCAGACCCGGGAGGGGGGGCCGCGAGCAGTACTTC

abundance: NA
d_gene: TRBD1
v_gene: TRBV28
j_gene: TRBJ1-1
CDR3aa: CASSILTGSRTEAFF
CDR3nt: TGTGCCAGCAGTATCCTGACAGGGTCTCGGACTGAAGCTTTCTTT

abundance: few
d_gene: NA
v_gene: TRBV30
j_gene: TRBJ1-3
CDR3aa: CAWSVRDTIYF
CDR3nt: TGTGCCTGGAGTGTACGAGACACCATATATTTT

abundance: NA
d_gene: TRBD1
v_gene: TRBV29-1
j_gene: TRBJ2-7
CDR3aa: CSVEGTGGMEQYF
CDR3nt: TGCAGCGTTGAAGGGACAGGGGGTATGGAGCAGTACTTC

abundance: NA
d_gene: NA
v_gene: TRBV5-1
j_gene: TRBJ2-7
CDR3aa: CASSSQGGAYEQYF
CDR3nt: TGCGCCAGCAGCTCCCAAGGGGGTGCTTACGAGCAGTACTTC

abundance: NA
d_gene: NA
v_gene: TRBV7-2
j_gene: TRBJ1-2
CDR3aa: CASSFNQGSYGYTF
CDR3nt: TGTGCCAGCAGCTTTAACCAGGGTTCCTATGGCTACACCTTC

abundance: NA
d_gene: NA
v_gene: TRBV9
j_gene: TRBJ2-7
CDR3aa: CASSVGSRAVYEQYF
CDR3nt: TGTGCCAGCAGCGTAGGGAGCCGGGCAGTCTACGAGCAGTACTTC

abundance: NA
d_gene: TRBD1
v_gene: TRBV6-5
j_gene: TRBJ2-7
CDR3aa: CASSSGQVSYEQYF
CDR3nt: TGTGCCAGCAGTTCAGGACAGGTCTCCTACGAGCAGTACTTC

abundance: NA
d_gene: NA
v_gene: TRBV5-8
j_gene: TRBJ2-7
CDR3aa: CASSLGFSSYEQYF
CDR3nt: TGTGCCAGCAGCTTGGGGTTTAGCTCCTACGAGCAGTACTTC

abundance: NA
d_gene: NA
v_gene: TRBV11-2
j_gene: TRBJ2-7
CDR3aa: CASSFSPTYEQYF
CDR3nt: TGTGCCAGCAGCTTCTCCCCCACGTACGAGCAGTACTTC

abundance: NA
d_gene: NA
v_gene: TRBV5-4
j_gene: TRBJ2-7
CDR3aa: CASSLSAGATYEQYF
CDR3nt: TGTGCCAGCAGCTTGAGCGCCGGGGCTACCTACGAGCAGTACTTC

abundance: NA
d_gene: NA
v_gene: TRBV7-8
j_gene: TRBJ2-7
CDR3aa: CASSLAVTGRGTYEQYF
CDR3nt: TGTGCCAGCAGCTTAGCCGTTACGGGGCGGGGCACCTACGAGCAGTACTTC

abundance: NA
d_gene: NA
v_gene: TRBV2
j_gene: TRBJ2-2
CDR3aa: CASGSAGSTGELFF
CDR3nt: TGTGCCAGCGGGTCGGCAGGCTCGACCGGGGAGCTGTTTTTT

abundance: NA
d_gene: NA
v_gene: TRBV18
j_gene: TRBJ2-2
CDR3aa: CASSPREIKTGELFF
CDR3nt: TGTGCCAGCTCACCACGGGAGATAAAGACCGGGGAGCTGTTTTTT

abundance: NA
d_gene: TRBD2
v_gene: TRBV14
j_gene: TRBJ2-1
CDR3aa: CASSQGGRGSYNEQFF
CDR3nt: TGTGCCAGCAGCCAGGGCGGGAGAGGATCCTACAATGAGCAGTTCTTC

abundance: NA
d_gene: NA
v_gene: TRBV7-8
j_gene: TRBJ1-4
CDR3aa: CASSWGGSPLNEKLFF
CDR3nt: TGTGCCAGCAGCTGGGGCGGGTCCCCGCTTAATGAAAAACTGTTTTTT

abundance: few
d_gene: TRBD2
v_gene: TRBV6-1
j_gene: TRBJ2-5
CDR3aa: CASSLAGGKQETQYF
CDR3nt: TGTGCCAGCAGTTTAGCGGGGGGGAAACAAGAGACCCAGTACTTC

abundance: NA
d_gene: NA
v_gene: TRBV10-3
j_gene: TRBJ1-1
CDR3aa: CAISEQGPYTEAFF
CDR3nt: TGTGCCATCAGTGAGCAGGGGCCGTACACTGAAGCTTTCTTT

abundance: few
d_gene: NA
v_gene: TRBV7-8
j_gene: TRBJ1-6
CDR3aa: CASSLRAGDYNSPHHF
CDR3nt: TGTGCCAGCAGCTTAAGGGCAGGAGACTATAATTCACCCCACCACTTT

abundance: few
d_gene: TRBD2
v_gene: TRBV28
j_gene: TRBJ2-1
CDR3aa: CASPPSGVAGGYNEQFF
CDR3nt: TGTGCCAGTCCTCCGTCGGGCGTAGCGGGAGGTTACAATGAGCAGTTCTTC

abundance: few
d_gene: TRBD1
v_gene: TRBV7-9
j_gene: TRBJ1-1
CDR3aa: CASSLGYLRGHAEAFF
CDR3nt: TGTGCCAGCAGCTTAGGTTACCTCAGGGGGCACGCTGAAGCTTTCTTT

abundance: NA
d_gene: TRBD1
v_gene: TRBV5-1
j_gene: TRBJ1-1
CDR3aa: CASSLTRGPTEAFF
CDR3nt: TGCGCCAGCAGCTTGACCAGGGGGCCCACTGAAGCTTTCTTT

abundance: NA
d_gene: TRBD1
v_gene: TRBV2
j_gene: TRBJ1-3
CDR3aa: CASRGTGGFGNTIYF
CDR3nt: TGTGCCAGCAGGGGAACAGGGGGCTTCGGAAACACCATATATTTT

abundance: NA
d_gene: TRBD1
v_gene: TRBV27
j_gene: TRBJ2-5
CDR3aa: CASSRQGAAETQYF
CDR3nt: TGTGCCAGCAGTAGACAGGGGGCTGCAGAGACCCAGTACTTC

abundance: NA
d_gene: NA
v_gene: TRBV29-1
j_gene: TRBJ2-2
CDR3aa: CSVAPSGVGGELFF
CDR3nt: TGCAGCGTTGCACCAAGTGGTGTAGGCGGGGAGCTGTTTTTT

abundance: NA
d_gene: TRBD1
v_gene: TRBV29-1
j_gene: TRBJ1-2
CDR3aa: CSVGVGTGGHGYTF
CDR3nt: TGCAGCGTTGGGGTCGGGACAGGGGGCCACGGCTACACCTTC

abundance: NA
d_gene: NA
v_gene: TRBV5-1
j_gene: TRBJ1-3
CDR3aa: CASSGGGAGNTIYF
CDR3nt: TGCGCCAGCAGCGGCGGGGGGGCTGGAAACACCATATATTTT

abundance: NA
d_gene: NA
v_gene: TRBV29-1
j_gene: TRBJ2-3
CDR3aa: CSVLREADTQYF
CDR3nt: TGCAGCGTTTTACGAGAGGCAGATACGCAGTATTTT

abundance: NA
d_gene: NA
v_gene: TRBV2
j_gene: TRBJ1-3
CDR3aa: CASSETGNTIYF
CDR3nt: TGTGCCAGCAGTGAGACTGGAAACACCATATATTTT

abundance: NA
d_gene: TRBD2
v_gene: TRBV30
j_gene: TRBJ2-5
CDR3aa: CTGGVQETQYF
CDR3nt: TGTACGGGGGGGGTCCAAGAGACCCAGTACTTC

abundance: NA
d_gene: TRBD2
v_gene: TRBV9
j_gene: TRBJ2-1
CDR3aa: CASSVKWERGAYNEQFF
CDR3nt: TGTGCCAGCAGCGTAAAATGGGAGCGGGGAGCCTACAATGAGCAGTTCTTC

abundance: NA
d_gene: NA
v_gene: TRBV28
j_gene: TRBJ2-7
CDR3aa: CASSPPGAIPYEQYF
CDR3nt: TGTGCCAGCAGTCCGCCGGGAGCAATACCCTACGAGCAGTACTTC